This T cell receptor beta chain is from a study of identical twins. Findings and limits, study-wide: Carriage of fewer insertions was seen in abundant cord blood beta clonotypes, whereas memory repertoires showed none. The study found excess low generation probability among twin-shared out-of-frame alpha sequences. Beta out-of-frame sequences showed weaker excess sharing between twins.

This CDR3 is 13 amino acids long. With 7 bases clipped from V and 4 bases from J, the junction kept 4 bases outside the gene matches. Germline CDR1 and CDR2: LNHDA and SQIVND (reference sequence). This clonotype turned up a few times. Its antigen remains unidentified. From the 5' RACE reads, TCRdb called clonotypes with MiXCR, one entry per CDR3 protein. In the table there are more than 1.5 million distinct CDR3 sequences, less than 40% of which are singletons. This chain uses TRBV19 with TRBJ1-5, with 7 bases fitting TRBD1. The sequence was collected from a newborn girl in good health. Sequencing input: cord blood. The CDR3 is CASKGAGNQPQHF. The CDR3 DNA follows: TGTGCCAGTAAGGGGGCCGGGAATCAGCCCCAGCATTTT.